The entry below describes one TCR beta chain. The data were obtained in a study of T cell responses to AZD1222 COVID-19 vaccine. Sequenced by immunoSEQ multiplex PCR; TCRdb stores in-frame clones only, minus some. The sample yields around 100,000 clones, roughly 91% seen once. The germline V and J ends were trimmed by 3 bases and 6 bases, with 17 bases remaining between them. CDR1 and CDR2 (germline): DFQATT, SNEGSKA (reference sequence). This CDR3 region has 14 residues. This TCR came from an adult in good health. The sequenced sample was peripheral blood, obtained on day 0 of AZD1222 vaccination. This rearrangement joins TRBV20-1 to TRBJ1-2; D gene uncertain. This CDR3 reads CSASGLAGTNGYTF. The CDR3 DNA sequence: TGCAGTGCTAGTGGGCTGGCGGGTACGAATGGCTACACCTTC.